This TCR beta chain was identified during a study of blood T cell repertoires in COVID-19. On the study more broadly: The United States, Italy and Spain were the sources of the acute and convalescent COVID-19 samples. In each case, the material was cDNA or gDNA derived from T cells, B-cell-depleted T cells, or PBMCs.

The V end was cut by 2 bases, the J end by 8 bases, with 9 bases between. Germline-derived CDR1 and CDR2 are MNHNY and SVGAGI (reference sequence). There are 13 residues in the CDR3. Per the authors' pipeline: Amplification of reference gene primers provided the estimated nucleated cell counts. Sequenced by immunoSEQ multiplex PCR; TCRdb stores in-frame clones only, minus some. V and J calls plus clone size are reproduced from that table; the DNA served to infer D and trimming. The sample contains more than 150,000 clones, around 80% of which appear only once. Input material: peripheral blood. The chain is built from TRBV6-6 and TRBJ1-4, with D hard to call. The sequence came from a woman of 80 years or more with active or convalescent COVID-19. The CDR3 bases are TGTGCCAGCAGTTACGGATACGGGGAAAAACTGTTTTTT. It translates to CASSYGYGEKLFF.